The 28 T cell receptor beta chains below all came from one sample that was sequenced in a study of blood T cell repertoires in COVID-19. Sequenced by immunoSEQ multiplex PCR; TCRdb stores in-frame clones only, minus some. This table holds under 100,000 clones, 70% to 90% found once. Sequencing was carried out using peripheral blood. The source is a man aged 50 to 59 with acute or convalescent COVID-19.

This clone was found once. The CDR3 loop reads CASSLFGQGDGYEQYF. The DNA of the CDR3 is TGTGCCAGCAGCCTCTTCGGGCAGGGGGATGGCTACGAGCAGTACTTC. The V call is TRBV6-2 or TRBV6-3, the J call TRBJ2-7; the match to TRBD1 covers 7 bases. Germline lookup yields CDR1 MNHEY and CDR2 SVGEGT. With 6 bases clipped from V and 3 bases from J, the junction kept 14 bases outside the gene matches. CDR3 length: 16 residues.

The chain joins TRBV6-2 or TRBV6-3 to TRBJ1-1, with D unclear. CDR1 is MNHEY, CDR2 SVGEGT, per germline. Trimming left V 4 bases short and J 2 bases short, with 11 bases between. This CDR3 is built from 14 residues. This CDR3 reads CASSFTRHNTEAFF. In DNA, the CDR3 is TGTGCCAGCAGTTTCACCAGGCATAACACTGAAGCTTTCTTT.

The sample holds one count of this clone. The V call is TRBV27, the J call TRBJ2-7; the match to TRBD1 covers 8 bases. Germline V gene data show CDR1 as MNHEY and CDR2 as SMNVEV (reference sequence). Germline trimming cut 6 bases from V and 2 bases from J; bases unmatched to any gene: 3. CDR3 size: 13 residues. The CDR3 reads CASSRGLAYEQYF. The CDR3 DNA reads as TGTGCCAGCAGCAGGGGGCTCGCCTACGAGCAGTACTTC.

This clone was seen only a few times. The chain links TRBV7-2 to TRBJ2-7; possible D gene TRBD2, 6 bases. The germline V gene has CDR1 SGHTA and CDR2 FQGNSA. The V and J ends lost 4 bases and 6 bases respectively, with 28 bases between them. The CDR3 totals 18 residues. The CDR3, as DNA: TGTGCCAGCAGCTCCCTTCTGGGGGTGGGCGGAGGGGTTTCCGAGCAGTACTTC. It specifies CASSSLLGVGGGVSEQYF.

The DNA for the CDR3 is TGTGCCAGCAGTTACGGAGGAACCACCTCTGGAAACACCATATATTTT. This sequence encodes CASSYGGTTSGNTIYF. The chain employs TRBV6-2 or TRBV6-3 and TRBJ1-3; D call uncertain. V was trimmed by 2 bases and J by 0 bases, leaving 11 bases between them. CDR3 length equals 16 residues. The germline gives CDR1 MNHEY, CDR2 SVGEGT.

This rearrangement joins TRBV4-2 to TRBJ2-7; a weak D match, TRBD2 (6 bases). The V end lost 4 bases, the J end lost 5 bases, and 12 bases lay between the germline ends. Germline V gene sequence: CDR1 LGHNA, CDR2 YNFKEQ. The CDR3 consists of 13 residues. The CDR3 spells CASSRGEADEQYF. The DNA of the CDR3 is TGTGCCAGCAGCCGGGGGGAAGCGGACGAGCAGTACTTC.

The V gene is TRBV14, the J gene TRBJ2-3; 9 bases match TRBD2. Unmatched junction bases numbered 7, after V lost 1 base and J lost 2 bases. Germline V gene lookup returns CDR1 SGHDN and CDR2 FVKESK. The length of the CDR3 is 17 residues. The CDR3 nucleotides are TGTGCCAGCAGCCAAGGGGGACTAGCAGCTTTCACAGATACGCAGTATTTT. It translates to CASSQGGLAAFTDTQYF. Full variable domain (missing parts from reference TRBV14 and TRBJ2-3): EAGVTQFPSHSVIEKGQTVTLRCDPISGHDNLYWYRRVMGKEIKFLLHFVKESKQDESGMPNNRFLAERTGGTYSTLKVQPAELEDSGVYFCASSQGGLAAFTDTQYFGPGTRLTVL.

The chain carries TRBV19 and TRBJ2-1, with D maybe TRBD2 (5 bases). Deletions cut 4 bases from V and 6 bases from J, with 10 bases between. The CDR3 extends over 13 amino acids. Germline V gives CDR1 LNHDA, CDR2 SQIVND (reference sequence). CDR3 protein: CASSTGMGNEQFF. CDR3 nucleotide sequence: TGTGCCAGTAGTACGGGGATGGGCAATGAGCAGTTCTTC. Drawing the rest from reference TRBV19 and TRBJ2-1, the complete variable domain is DGGITQSPKYLFRKEGQNVTLSCEQNLNHDAMYWYRQDPGQGLRLIYYSQIVNDFQKGDIAEGYSVSREKKESFPLTVTSAQKNPTAFYLCASSTGMGNEQFFGPGTRLTVL.

This clone has a handful of counts. Other DNA sequences in this specimen translate into the identical CDR3. The chain carries TRBV5-1 and TRBJ1-5, with 8 bases that match TRBD1. The CDR3 is made up of 14 amino acids. Germline-derived CDR1 and CDR2 are SGHRS and YFSETQ. V lost 4 bases, J lost 4 bases, and 4 bases stayed unmatched. CDR3: CASSPGTGNQPQHF. The CDR3 DNA is TGCGCCAGCAGCCCCGGGACAGGAAATCAGCCCCAGCATTTT.

This chain links TRBV3-1 (or the pseudogene TRBV3-2) with TRBJ2-1, with 13 positions matching TRBD2. Trimming removed 4 bases from V and 7 bases from J; junction bases left unmatched: 10. Germline lookup yields CDR1 LGHDT and CDR2 YNNKEL (reference sequence). There are 17 residues in the CDR3. CDR3 sequence reads: CASSRAALAGGFNEQFF. The CDR3 DNA is TGTGCCAGCAGCCGAGCTGCACTAGCGGGGGGGTTTAATGAGCAGTTCTTC.

The chain couples TRBV2 to TRBJ2-3; 11 bases match TRBD2. CDR1 SNHLY and CDR2 FYNNEI come from the germline V gene. The CDR3 covers 16 residues. The V and J ends lost 6 bases and 3 bases, in that order; junction bases with no gene match: 8. DNA of the CDR3: TGTGCCAGCAGCGGAGGACTAGCGGGCGTGACAGATACGCAGTATTTT. Translated: CASSGGLAGVTDTQYF.

The chain recombines TRBV27 with TRBJ2-1; 12 bases map to TRBD2. Looked up from germline, CDR1 is MNHEY and CDR2 is SMNVEV (reference sequence). This CDR3 is built from 16 residues. V lost 10 bases to trimming and J lost 1 base; unmatched junction nucleotides: 8. This CDR3 is CAIATSGSSSYNEQFF. As DNA, the CDR3 is TGTGCCATCGCGACTAGCGGGAGTAGTTCCTACAATGAGCAGTTCTTC.

This chain connects TRBV6-5 to TRBJ2-7; the match to TRBD2 covers 8 bases. V dropped 10 bases and J dropped 3; count of bases not matched to a gene: 14. The CDR3 is 15 amino acids. Germline V CDR1 and CDR2: MNHEY, SVGAGI. The CDR3 sequence is CATANTGTSFYEQYF. The CDR3, as DNA: TGTGCCACCGCCAACACCGGGACTAGTTTCTACGAGCAGTACTTC.

The chain recombines TRBV27 with TRBJ2-1, with 12 nucleotides matching TRBD2. The germline V gene encodes CDR1 MNHEY and CDR2 SMNVEV (reference sequence). The CDR3 is 21 amino acids. V trimming: 6 bases; J trimming: 1 base; junction bases outside the gene matches: 19. CDR3 sequence: CASSAHPGQDGLAGSYNEQFF. CDR3 sequence (DNA): TGTGCCAGCAGCGCGCACCCCGGACAAGACGGACTAGCGGGATCCTACAATGAGCAGTTCTTC.

This chain links TRBV6-2 or TRBV6-3 with TRBJ2-7; no definite D call. V was shortened by 6 bases and J by 1 base, with 19 bases between the two germline ends. The CDR3 totals 16 residues. Germline V lookup: CDR1 MNHEY, CDR2 SVGEGT. The CDR3 protein is CASSPDTSKPSYEQYF. The DNA for the CDR3 is TGTGCCAGCAGCCCAGATACATCGAAACCGTCCTACGAGCAGTACTTC.

This chain's CDR3 is CASSPKRAYNEQFF. The DNA for the CDR3 is TGTGCCAGCAGCCCAAAGAGGGCCTACAATGAGCAGTTCTTC. The chain joins TRBV7-2 to TRBJ2-1; TRBD2 might be the D (5 bases). The germline gives CDR1 SGHTA, CDR2 FQGNSA. With 5 bases removed from V and 2 bases from J, the gap between germline ends came to 10 bases. CDR3 length equals 14 residues. The full variable domain, with the rest looked up from reference TRBV7-2 and TRBJ2-1, is GAGVSQSPSNKVTEKGKDVELRCDPISGHTALYWYRQSLGQGLEFLIYFQGNSAPDKSGLPSDRFSAERTGGSVSTLTIQRTQQEDSAVYLCASSPKRAYNEQFFGPGTRLTVL.

The gene calls are TRBV6-4 and TRBJ2-2; 7 bases are a match to TRBD1. The germline CDR1 and CDR2 sequences are MRHNA and SNTAGT. The CDR3 runs 14 residues. The J segment lost 7 bases and the V segment lost 6 bases, leaving 8 bases of the junction unmatched. CDR3 coding DNA: TGTGCCAGCAGCCTAGAGGGGGCGATCGGGGAGCTGTTTTTT. Its protein product is CASSLEGAIGELFF.

This clone was seen a handful of times. The chain couples TRBV7-9 to TRBJ1-6; D gene uncertain. The ends were cut back, 0 bases at V and 9 bases at J, with 6 bases in the middle. The CDR3 length is 13 residues. Per germline, CDR1 SEHNR and CDR2 FQNEAQ (reference sequence). The CDR3 bases are TGTGCCAGCAGCTTAGCGAGCGCTTCACCCCTCCACTTT. This sequence encodes CASSLASASPLHF.

The table lists this clone with a count of one. The rearrangement links TRBV6-6 to TRBJ2-2; 9 bases match TRBD1. Unmatched junction bases numbered 2, after V lost 5 bases and J lost 4 bases. The CDR3 is made up of 14 amino acids. Per germline, CDR1 MNHNY and CDR2 SVGAGI (reference sequence). For the CDR3, the DNA is TGTGCCAGCAGTCAGACAGGGGGCACCGGGGAGCTGTTTTTT. Translating gives CASSQTGGTGELFF.

The chain recombines TRBV28 with TRBJ1-6, with a tentative D call TRBD1 (6 bases). Germline V gene sequence: CDR1 MDHEN, CDR2 SYDVKM. Trimming took off 6 bases at V and 7 bases at J, with 16 bases between the two ends. The CDR3 sequence is 15 residues long. The CDR3 DNA reads as TGTGCCAGCAGCACTATACAGGGCAACAATTCACCCCTCCACTTT. This gives the protein CASSTIQGNNSPLHF.

The rearrangement links TRBV18 to TRBJ2-3, with 9 positions matching TRBD1. The germline V gene has CDR1 KGHSH and CDR2 LQKENI. V lost 2 bases and J lost 3; bases outside the gene matches: 3. The length of the CDR3 is 15 residues. The CDR3: CASSPDRGFTDTQYF. For the CDR3, the DNA is TGTGCCAGCTCACCAGACAGGGGGTTTACAGATACGCAGTATTTT.

The rearrangement uses TRBV20-1 and TRBJ2-1; the match to TRBD2 covers 15 bases. CDR3 length equals 17 residues. V lost 3 bases to trimming and J lost 2 bases; unmatched junction nucleotides: 5. Germline CDR1 reads DFQATT; CDR2 reads SNEGSKA (reference sequence). The DNA of the CDR3 is TGCAGTGCTAGTGGCGGGACTAGCGGGAGGCCCTACAATGAGCAGTTCTTC. Its translation is CSASGGTSGRPYNEQFF.

The CDR3 nucleotides read TGTGCCAGCAGCTTAGAAGCAGGGCAGCATGAGCAGTTCTTC. It codes for CASSLEAGQHEQFF. The chain combines TRBV7-2 with TRBJ2-1; maybe TRBD1 (5 bases). Germline V gene sequence: CDR1 SGHTA, CDR2 FQGNSA. The CDR3 loop spans 14 amino acids. V lost 1 base and J lost 8, with 12 bases in between.

This clone came up once. The genes are TRBV7-6 and TRBJ1-5; D is possibly TRBD1 (5 bases). The CDR3 is 14 amino acids. The germline V gene encodes CDR1 SGHVS and CDR2 FNYEAQ. V lost 1 base, J lost 10 bases, and 14 bases lay in between. The CDR3 loop reads CASSLGQIPSPQHF. CDR3 bases: TGTGCCAGCAGCTTAGGACAGATTCCATCTCCCCAGCATTTT.

V and J are TRBV18 and TRBJ2-1; D remains ambiguous. This CDR3 region has 13 residues. CDR1 and CDR2 from the germline V gene are KGHSH and LQKENI. V was cut by 9 bases and J by 5 bases, with 14 bases left in between. The CDR3 is CASNRNGDNEQFF. The CDR3 bases are TGTGCCAGTAACCGTAACGGAGACAATGAGCAGTTCTTC.

This chain joins TRBV5-1 and TRBJ2-7; 10 nucleotides agree with TRBD2. Trimming removed 2 bases from V and 2 bases from J; junction bases left unmatched: 4. The CDR3 loop spans 15 amino acids. Germline CDR1 is SGHRS and CDR2 is YFSETQ. The CDR3 DNA sequence: TGCGCCAGCAGCTTCTCCAGCGGGAGGGCCTACGAGCAGTACTTC. This gives the protein CASSFSSGRAYEQYF.

The chain uses TRBV7-8 and TRBJ1-2; 10 nucleotides match TRBD1. This CDR3 is built from 17 residues. The germline gives CDR1 SGHVS, CDR2 FQNEAQ. With V trimmed by 1 base and J by 5 bases, 10 bases remained unmatched. Written as DNA, the CDR3 is TGTGCCAGCAGCTTAGTTTTTGGGACAGGGGTGAATTATGGCTACACCTTC. This codes for CASSLVFGTGVNYGYTF.

This clone was observed a few times. The rearrangement uses TRBV6-2 or TRBV6-3 and TRBJ1-2; D ambiguous. V was trimmed by 4 bases and J by 2 bases, leaving 8 bases between them. CDR1 is MNHEY and CDR2 is SVGEGT in the germline V gene. This CDR3 has 13 residues. This CDR3 is CASSLIGNYGYTF. The CDR3 bases are TGTGCCAGCAGTTTAATTGGCAACTATGGCTACACCTTC.